These 26 T cell receptor beta chains came from one sample sequenced in a study of blood T cell repertoires in COVID-19. Data came from immunoSEQ multiplex PCR; TCRdb stores just in-frame clones and leaves some out. The table has over 300,000 clones, almost 85% seen once; the top ten hold 7.2%. The sample taken for sequencing was peripheral blood. Every receptor here comes from a human donor in a cohort sampled during active COVID-19.

The chain combines TRBV6-2 or TRBV6-3 with TRBJ1-6; maybe TRBD1 (5 bases). CDR1 is MNHEY, CDR2 SVGEGT, per germline. The CDR3 contains 16 residues. Trimming took off 0 bases at V and 3 bases at J, with 9 bases between the two ends. This CDR3 is CASSYSTGGYNSPLHF. In DNA form, the CDR3 reads TGTGCCAGCAGTTACTCAACGGGGGGCTATAATTCACCCCTCCACTTT.

This chain links TRBV6-5 with TRBJ1-2, with a weak D call TRBD1 (6 bases). This CDR3 is built from 14 residues. V lost 8 bases, J lost 3 bases, and 16 bases lay in between. The germline V gene encodes CDR1 MNHEY and CDR2 SVGAGI. The CDR3: CASSQRGRDYGYTF. CDR3 nucleotides: TGTGCCAGCTCCCAGAGGGGGAGGGACTATGGCTACACCTTC.

The chain recombines TRBV2 with TRBJ1-2; D is unresolved. CDR3 length: 15 amino acids. Germline V gene data show CDR1 as SNHLY and CDR2 as FYNNEI. V lost 0 bases and J 6 bases, leaving 14 bases between the germline ends. The DNA for the CDR3 is TGTGCCAGCAGTGAAGCGCCGGGAAGAGTGGATGGCTACACCTTC. Residues: CASSEAPGRVDGYTF.

This clone was observed once. The V gene is TRBV3-1 (or the pseudogene TRBV3-2), the J gene TRBJ1-1; D might be TRBD1 (6 bases). In germline, CDR1 is LGHDT, CDR2 YNNKEL (reference sequence). The CDR3 runs 13 residues. Trimming removed 4 bases at V and 11 bases at J, with 17 bases between. For the CDR3, the DNA is TGTGCCAGCAGCCTCGGGACAAAGGGCATCGCTTTCTTT. It translates to CASSLGTKGIAFF.

V usage is TRBV29-1 and J usage is TRBJ2-7, with no clear D. Trimming removed 5 bases at V and 6 bases at J, with 11 bases between. Germline CDR1 is SQVTM and CDR2 is ANQGSEA. This CDR3 comprises 11 residues. The CDR3 bases are TGCAGCGTTCGTATTACATTCGAGCAGTACTTC. This codes for CSVRITFEQYF.

The chain is built from TRBV30 and TRBJ1-2; TRBD1 is a possible D gene (6 bases). In germline, CDR1 is GTSNPN, CDR2 SVGIG (reference sequence). There are 12 residues in the CDR3. V was pared by 5 bases and J by 8 bases, with 15 bases between. The CDR3 region has the DNA TGTGCCTGGGCACAGGGTCGGGGCGGCTACACCTTC. Translating it yields CAWAQGRGGYTF.

The rearrangement joins TRBV9 to TRBJ1-2, with D maybe TRBD1 (5 bases). CDR1 is SGDLS and CDR2 is YYNGEE in the germline V gene. CDR3 length equals 16 residues. V shed 0 bases and J shed 3 bases, with 15 bases lying between them. CDR3 DNA: TGTGCCAGCAGCGTAGCTGACAGCGAGAGAGACTATGGCTACACCTTC. Amino acid sequence: CASSVADSERDYGYTF.

This chain uses TRBV14 with TRBJ1-4; TRBD1 matches 7 bases. The CDR3 has 17 residues. The V segment lost 1 base and the J segment 7 bases; nucleotides outside the gene matches: 12. In germline, CDR1 is SGHDN, CDR2 FVKESK. CDR3 sequence reads: CASSQGGRGREGEKLFF. In DNA, the CDR3 is TGTGCCAGCAGCCAAGGGGGAAGGGGGCGAGAGGGTGAAAAACTGTTTTTT.

The V and J genes are TRBV10-1 and TRBJ1-1; D not certain. The V end was cut by 0 bases, the J end by 4 bases, with 9 bases between. The CDR3 covers 14 residues. The V gene's germline CDR1 is WNHNN and CDR2 SYGVQD (reference sequence). The CDR3 DNA reads TGCGCCAGCAGTGAGTCGACCGGGTTCACTGAAGCTTTCTTT. It translates to CASSESTGFTEAFF.

The chain recombines TRBV6-5 with TRBJ2-7, with D uncertain. This CDR3 comprises 13 residues. Germline loops: CDR1 MNHEY, CDR2 SVGAGI. With 2 bases removed from V and 2 bases from J, the gap between germline ends came to 7 bases. DNA of the CDR3: TGTGCCAGCAGTTACGACTTTACCTACGAGCAGTACTTC. This encodes CASSYDFTYEQYF.

The CDR3 loop is CASSTQGGTEAFF. The CDR3 nucleotides read TGTGCCAGCAGTACTCAGGGGGGCACTGAAGCTTTCTTT. The chain links TRBV6-5 to TRBJ1-1; 7 bases line up with TRBD1. After removal of 5 bases from V and 4 bases from J, the junction contained 4 bases not matched to a gene. The CDR3 runs 13 residues. Germline CDR1 and CDR2: MNHEY and SVGAGI.

The CDR3 here is CASSLVLAGSTDTQYF. In DNA, the CDR3 is TGTGCCAGCAGCTTGGTCCTAGCGGGGAGCACAGATACGCAGTATTTT. J is TRBJ2-3 and V is TRBV7-3, with 9 nucleotides matching TRBD2. Germline V lookup: CDR1 SGHTA, CDR2 FQGTGA. The V gene end was trimmed by 3 bases and the J gene end by 0 bases; junction bases not matched to a gene: 4. The CDR3 runs to 16 residues. Together with reference TRBV7-3 and TRBJ2-3, the CDR3 gives the full variable domain: GAGVSQTPSNKVTEKGKYVELRCDPISGHTALYWYRQSLGQGPEFLIYFQGTGAADDSGLPNDRFFAVRPEGSVSTLKIQRTERGDSAVYLCASSLVLAGSTDTQYFGPGTRLTVL.

This rearrangement joins TRBV14 to TRBJ2-2; D gene unclear. The CDR3 spans 13 residues. V gave up 6 bases and J gave up 1 base, with 6 bases separating them. The germline CDR1 and CDR2 sequences are SGHDN and FVKESK. The CDR3 protein is CASSRLNTGELFF. For the CDR3, the DNA is TGTGCCAGCAGTCGACTGAACACCGGGGAGCTGTTTTTT.

V gene TRBV19 combines with J gene TRBJ1-4; tentatively, D is TRBD1 (5 bases). This CDR3 region has 15 residues. V lost 5 bases, J lost 8 bases, and 18 bases lay in between. Germline V CDR1 and CDR2: LNHDA, SQIVND (reference sequence). CDR3 sequence: CASSGRRGMEEKLFF. In nucleotides, the CDR3 is TGTGCCAGTAGTGGGCGAAGGGGTATGGAGGAAAAACTGTTTTTT.

This clone was detected a few times. The chain couples TRBV2 to TRBJ1-2; D is undetermined. Trimming took 4 bases from V and 5 from J, leaving 5 bases between them. This CDR3 contains 11 residues. Germline V CDR1 and CDR2: SNHLY, FYNNEI. For the CDR3, the DNA is TGTGCCAGCAGTGCAGATTATGGCTACACCTTC. It encodes CASSADYGYTF.

This clone came up once. The chain employs TRBV19 and TRBJ2-3; maybe TRBD1 (6 bases). Trimming shortened V by 7 bases and J by 3 bases, and 11 bases separated the two germline ends. CDR3 size: 13 residues. Germline V gene data show CDR1 as LNHDA and CDR2 as SQIVND (reference sequence). Here the CDR3 reads CASILQGTDTQYF. In nucleotides, the CDR3 is TGTGCCAGTATCCTACAGGGAACAGATACGCAGTATTTT.

V is TRBV24-1 and J is TRBJ2-7; 7 bases map to TRBD1. Germline lookup yields CDR1 KGHDR and CDR2 SFDVKD. The V and J ends lost 9 bases and 5 bases, in that order; junction bases with no gene match: 12. The CDR3 is 14 amino acids. The chain's CDR3 is CATLMTGFKNEQYF. The CDR3 nucleotides read TGTGCCACCCTCATGACAGGGTTTAAGAACGAGCAGTACTTC.

J is TRBJ2-7 and V is TRBV12-5; maybe TRBD2 (5 bases). Germline V gives CDR1 LGHNT, CDR2 FRNRAP. The CDR3 contains 14 residues. Trimming cost V 6 bases and J 1 base, with 13 bases left between them. The CDR3 spells CASGLGLRSYEQYF. In DNA, the CDR3 is TGTGCTAGTGGCCTCGGACTCCGTTCCTACGAGCAGTACTTC.

The V gene is TRBV29-1, the J gene TRBJ1-4; D is uncertain. V lost 7 bases and J lost 1, with 10 bases in between. This CDR3 is built from 13 residues. Germline CDR1 reads SQVTM; CDR2 reads ANQGSEA. The CDR3: CSARGQTNEKLFF. The CDR3, as DNA: TGCAGCGCCAGAGGGCAAACTAATGAAAAACTGTTTTTT.

This clone has a single count. The chain uses TRBV3-1 (or the pseudogene TRBV3-2) and TRBJ1-5; D is perhaps TRBD1 (5 bases). The CDR3 covers 14 residues. V lost 4 bases, J lost 8 bases, and 15 bases lay in between. The V gene's germline CDR1 is LGHDT and CDR2 YNNKEL (reference sequence). CDR3 residues: CASSPWGGREPQHF. The DNA of the CDR3 is TGTGCCAGCAGCCCCTGGGGCGGGAGGGAGCCCCAGCATTTT.

The V and J genes are TRBV6-5 and TRBJ1-2; a weak D match, TRBD1 (5 bases). The CDR3 length is 12 residues. V gave up 6 bases and J gave up 4 bases, with 9 bases separating them. Germline CDR1 and CDR2: MNHEY and SVGAGI. The CDR3 sequence is CASRPGPYGYTF. In DNA, the CDR3 is TGTGCCAGCAGACCAGGGCCCTATGGCTACACCTTC.

V is TRBV7-9 and J is TRBJ2-7; 7 bases fit TRBD1. Germline CDR1 is SEHNR and CDR2 is FQNEAQ (reference sequence). The J segment lost 2 bases and the V segment lost 6 bases, leaving 10 bases of the junction unmatched. The CDR3 totals 15 residues. The CDR3 bases are TGTGCCAGCAGTCCAGGGACAGTCGGTACCTACGAGCAGTACTTC. It codes for CASSPGTVGTYEQYF.

The chain links TRBV9 to TRBJ1-2; D is undetermined. The germline gives CDR1 SGDLS, CDR2 YYNGEE. V was clipped by 6 bases and J by 8 bases, with 14 bases between them. This CDR3 is 12 amino acids long. CDR3 residues: CASTSVSLGYTF. The CDR3 DNA reads as TGTGCCAGCACCAGTGTGTCACTAGGCTACACCTTC.

The rearrangement uses TRBV3-1 (or the pseudogene TRBV3-2) and TRBJ1-4, with 11 positions matching TRBD1. The CDR3 spans 17 residues. The germline gives CDR1 LGHDT, CDR2 YNNKEL (reference sequence). V shed 3 bases, J shed 7 bases, and the junction held 10 bases outside the gene matches. DNA for the CDR3: TGTGCCAGCAGCCAGGCTGGGGCAGGGACAGGGGGTGAAAAACTGTTTTTT. It specifies CASSQAGAGTGGEKLFF.

On this clone: The same CDR3 also results from other DNA sequences found in this sample. The chain joins TRBV19 to TRBJ1-2, with a tentative D call TRBD1 (6 bases). CDR1 and CDR2 from the germline V gene are LNHDA and SQIVND (reference sequence). Trimming cost V 4 bases and J 4 bases, with 13 bases left between them. This CDR3 has 14 residues. The DNA of the CDR3 is TGTGCCAGTAGTACACCCGGACAGAGCTATGGCTACACCTTC. It yields the protein CASSTPGQSYGYTF.

The chain combines TRBV5-4 with TRBJ2-2, with D hard to call. CDR3 length: 14 residues. Germline V gene lookup returns CDR1 SGHNT and CDR2 YYREEE (reference sequence). Deletions cut 0 bases from V and 1 base from J, with 4 bases between. DNA of the CDR3: TGTGCCAGCAGCTTGGGAGTGAACACCGGGGAGCTGTTTTTT. Its protein is CASSLGVNTGELFF. The variable domain in full, with the rest retrieved from reference TRBV5-4 and TRBJ2-2, is ETGVTQSPTHLIKTRGQQVTLRCSSQSGHNTVSWYQQALGQGPQFIFQYYREEENGRGNFPPRFSGLQFPNYSSELNVNALELDDSALYLCASSLGVNTGELFFGEGSRLTVL.